These T cell receptor beta chains were read from a single sample in a study of shared clonotypes between healthy human individuals. Repertoires were generated with immunoSEQ multiplex PCR, while TCRdb's copy carries only in-frame clones and drops some. The data contain millions of clones, 85% to 95% of them seen just once; the ten biggest clones take up roughly 0.13%. Material for sequencing was naive CD4+ T cells sorted from blood. These receptors were collected from a man younger than 35 in good health. CDR3s include the opening cysteine and the closing phenylalanine or tryptophan. The order of the fields is J gene, clone size, D gene, V gene, CDR3 DNA, CDR3 protein. A D gene is named only where the DNA matches it firmly. Expanded clones get a size class; other rows say once, few or many, or leave the size out.

j_gene: TRBJ2-2; abundance: once; d_gene: TRBD1; v_gene: TRBV7-3; CDR3nt: TGTGCCAGCAGCCCCGCGACAGGGGGCTTTGGTACCGGGGAGCTGTTTTTT; CDR3aa: CASSPATGGFGTGELFF
j_gene: TRBJ2-7; abundance: -; d_gene: TRBD1; v_gene: TRBV28; CDR3nt: TGTGCCAGCACAACAGGGGGTAGCTCCTACGAGCAGTACTTC; CDR3aa: CASTTGGSSYEQYF
j_gene: TRBJ2-2; abundance: -; d_gene: -; v_gene: TRBV7-8; CDR3nt: TGTGCCAGCAGCTTAGGTCCAGGGGGGACCGGGGAGCTGTTTTTT; CDR3aa: CASSLGPGGTGELFF
j_gene: TRBJ1-1; abundance: -; d_gene: -; v_gene: TRBV6-6; CDR3nt: TGTGCCAGCAGTTACTCGAGGCAGGGGAACACTGAAGCTTTCTTT; CDR3aa: CASSYSRQGNTEAFF
j_gene: TRBJ2-5; abundance: -; d_gene: -; v_gene: TRBV5-1; CDR3nt: TGCGCCAGCAGCACGGGGTGGGTAGAGACCCAGTACTTC; CDR3aa: CASSTGWVETQYF
j_gene: TRBJ2-3; abundance: -; d_gene: TRBD2; v_gene: TRBV5-8; CDR3nt: TGTGCCAGCAGCTTTAGCGGGAGTAGTTGGGATACGCAGTATTTT; CDR3aa: CASSFSGSSWDTQYF
j_gene: TRBJ2-5; abundance: -; d_gene: -; v_gene: TRBV7-2; CDR3nt: TGTGCCAGCAGCTTAGGGGCTGGAGAGACCCAGTACTTC; CDR3aa: CASSLGAGETQYF
j_gene: TRBJ2-5; abundance: -; d_gene: -; v_gene: TRBV9; CDR3nt: TGTGCCAGCAGCGTAGGGGTCGGGGGCGAGACCCAGTACTTC; CDR3aa: CASSVGVGGETQYF
j_gene: TRBJ2-1; abundance: once; d_gene: TRBD2; v_gene: TRBV4-1; CDR3nt: TGCGCCAGCAGCCAAGACCTTAGCGGGGCGGGCTCCTACAATGAGCAGTTCTTC; CDR3aa: CASSQDLSGAGSYNEQFF
j_gene: TRBJ2-1; abundance: -; d_gene: TRBD2; v_gene: TRBV6-1; CDR3nt: TGTGCCAGCAGTGCGGGACTAGCGGGGGGGCGCGTTGAGCAGTTCTTC; CDR3aa: CASSAGLAGGRVEQFF
j_gene: TRBJ2-1; abundance: -; d_gene: TRBD2; v_gene: TRBV12-5; CDR3nt: TGTGCTAGTGGCACCACGGGACTAGCGGGCTACAATGAGCAGTTCTTC; CDR3aa: CASGTTGLAGYNEQFF
j_gene: TRBJ2-5; abundance: -; d_gene: TRBD1; v_gene: TRBV27; CDR3nt: TGTGCCAGCAGTCTGACAGGGAAAGAGACCCAGTACTTC; CDR3aa: CASSLTGKETQYF
j_gene: TRBJ2-5; abundance: -; d_gene: TRBD2; v_gene: TRBV6-5; CDR3nt: TGTGCCAGTGGGAGGGGGACCCAGTACTTC; CDR3aa: CASGRGTQYF
j_gene: TRBJ2-5; abundance: -; d_gene: TRBD2; v_gene: TRBV10-1; CDR3nt: TGCGCCAGCAGTGCGGCTAGCGGGGGGTCCAGGGAGACCCAGTACTTC; CDR3aa: CASSAASGGSRETQYF
j_gene: TRBJ2-1; abundance: -; d_gene: TRBD2; v_gene: TRBV29-1; CDR3nt: TGCAGCGGCTCGACTAGCGGGAGTGGTCATGAGCAGTTCTTC; CDR3aa: CSGSTSGSGHEQFF
j_gene: TRBJ2-3; abundance: -; d_gene: -; v_gene: TRBV7-2; CDR3nt: TGTGCCAGCAGCTCACTAGAGTACGCAGATACGCAGTATTTT; CDR3aa: CASSSLEYADTQYF
j_gene: TRBJ1-1; abundance: -; d_gene: -; v_gene: TRBV6-6; CDR3nt: TGTGCCAGCAGTTACGGGGAAATGGTAGAAACTGAAGCTTTCTTT; CDR3aa: CASSYGEMVETEAFF
j_gene: TRBJ2-2; abundance: once; d_gene: TRBD1; v_gene: TRBV2; CDR3nt: TGTGCCAGCAGTGAGCAGGGGGCCAACACCGGGGAGCTGTTTTTT; CDR3aa: CASSEQGANTGELFF
j_gene: TRBJ1-4; abundance: -; d_gene: -; v_gene: TRBV29-1; CDR3nt: TGCAGCGTTTTCTCCTCAACTAATGAAAAACTGTTTTTT; CDR3aa: CSVFSSTNEKLFF
j_gene: TRBJ2-2; abundance: -; d_gene: TRBD2; v_gene: TRBV2; CDR3nt: TGTGCCAGCAGTGAAGGGAGGATTATAGCGGGAGCCGCGAACACCGGGGAGCTGTTTTTT; CDR3aa: CASSEGRIIAGAANTGELFF
j_gene: TRBJ1-3; abundance: -; d_gene: -; v_gene: TRBV28; CDR3nt: TGTGCCAGCATGAAGGACTCTGGAAACACCATATATTTT; CDR3aa: CASMKDSGNTIYF
j_gene: TRBJ2-6; abundance: -; d_gene: -; v_gene: TRBV28; CDR3nt: TGTGCCACCCTAGGGGGTGGGAGCTCTGGGGCCAACGTCCTGACTTTC; CDR3aa: CATLGGGSSGANVLTF
j_gene: TRBJ2-3; abundance: -; d_gene: -; v_gene: TRBV2; CDR3nt: TGTGCCAGCACCCCGGGGCCCGCTAGCACAGATACGCAGTATTTT; CDR3aa: CASTPGPASTDTQYF
j_gene: TRBJ2-2; abundance: -; d_gene: -; v_gene: TRBV6-5; CDR3nt: TGTGCCAGCACAGCAATGGGGGGAGCAACCGGGGAGCTGTTTTTT; CDR3aa: CASTAMGGATGELFF
j_gene: TRBJ2-7; abundance: -; d_gene: TRBD1; v_gene: TRBV9; CDR3nt: TGTGCCAGCAGCGGACGACAGGGTCTAGGCGAGCAGTACTTC; CDR3aa: CASSGRQGLGEQYF
j_gene: TRBJ2-2; abundance: -; d_gene: TRBD1; v_gene: TRBV14; CDR3nt: TGTGCCAGCAGCCAGAGGACAGGGAAAGTATGGACCGGGGAGCTGTTTTTT; CDR3aa: CASSQRTGKVWTGELFF
j_gene: TRBJ1-1; abundance: -; d_gene: TRBD1; v_gene: TRBV5-4; CDR3nt: TGTGCCAGCAGCTTTGGTCAGGGGGCGAGGCCTGAAGCTTTCTTT; CDR3aa: CASSFGQGARPEAFF
j_gene: TRBJ1-2; abundance: -; d_gene: -; v_gene: TRBV18; CDR3nt: TGTGCCAGCTCCGTCGACAGTAACTATGGCTACACCTTC; CDR3aa: CASSVDSNYGYTF